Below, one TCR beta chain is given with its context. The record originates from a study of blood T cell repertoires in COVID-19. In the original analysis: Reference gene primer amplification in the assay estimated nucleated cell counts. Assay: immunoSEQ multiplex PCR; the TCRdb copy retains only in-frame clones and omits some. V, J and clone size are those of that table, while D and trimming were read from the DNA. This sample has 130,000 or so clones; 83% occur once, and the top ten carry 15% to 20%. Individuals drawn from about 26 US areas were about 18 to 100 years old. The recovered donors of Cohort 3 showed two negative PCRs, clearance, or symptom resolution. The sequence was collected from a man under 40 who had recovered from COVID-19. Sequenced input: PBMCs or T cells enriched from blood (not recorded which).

This CDR3 reads CASTKNRAEQYF. In nucleotides, the CDR3 is TGTGCCAGCACCAAAAACAGGGCCGAGCAGTACTTC. This chain links TRBV12-3 or TRBV12-4 with TRBJ2-7; perhaps TRBD1 as D (6 bases). CDR3 size: 12 residues. The V end was cut by 7 bases, the J end by 6 bases, with 13 bases between.